The 25 T cell receptor beta chains listed next were all sequenced from one sample in a study of CD8+CD57+ T cells in acquired aplastic anemia. Genomic DNA provided the template from which TCR beta VDJ and CDR3 profiles were obtained. TCRdb ran MiXCR on the reads and lists one entry per CDR3 protein. The data hold about 270,000 distinct CDR3 sequences, with approximately 86% observed a single time. Previously, flow cytometry had revealed CD8+CD57+ cell expansion in the patients chosen for sequencing. Sequences were obtained from sorted CD4+, CD8+, or CD8+CD57+ T cells (not recorded which) from PBMCs. Every receptor here comes from a human donor with aplastic anemia.

This chain connects TRBV5-6 to TRBJ2-1; 7 bases line up with TRBD2. V trimming: 3 bases; J trimming: 4 bases; junction bases outside the gene matches: 10. The CDR3 covers 16 residues. Per the germline V gene, CDR1 is SGHDT and CDR2 is YYEEEE. CDR3 loop: CASSSGEGEEYNEQFF. In DNA form, the CDR3 reads TGTGCCAGCAGCTCGGGGGAGGGTGAAGAATACAATGAGCAGTTCTTC.

In regard to this clonotype: The CDR3 does not end in the conserved phenylalanine or tryptophan, so this is likely a read error. The chain's CDR3 is CASGYGGRDTQYY. Here the CDR3 DNA reads TGTGCCAGCGGGTACGGGGGCAGAGATACGCAGTATTAT. This chain connects TRBV7-8 to TRBJ2-3; D may be TRBD1 or TRBD2 (6 bases each). This CDR3 has 13 residues. Germline assignment: CDR1 SGHVS and CDR2 FQNEAQ. V was shortened by 8 bases and J by 5 bases, with 14 bases between the two germline ends.

The V and J genes are TRBV7-9 and TRBJ1-1, with TRBD1 as a possible D gene (5 bases). CDR1 and CDR2 from the germline V gene are SEHNR and FQNEAQ (reference sequence). The length of the CDR3 is 15 residues. V shed 1 base and J shed 13 bases, with 22 bases lying between them. The CDR3 nucleotides read TGTGCCAGCAGCTTAGAACGGATGAAGGACAAACTGGTTTTCTTT. Translated, it gives CASSLERMKDKLVFF.

V gene TRBV7-8 combines with J gene TRBJ2-3, with D possibly being TRBD1 (6 bases). The germline V gene has CDR1 SGHVS and CDR2 FQNEAQ. This CDR3 has 15 amino acids. Trimming left V 5 bases short and J 2 bases short, with 14 bases between. The CDR3 bases are TGTGCCAGCAGCGTAGGGGGAGAGCCCACAGATACGCAGTATTTT. Amino acid sequence: CASSVGGEPTDTQYF.

The chain carries TRBV5-6 and TRBJ2-1; perhaps TRBD1 as D (6 bases). Germline V gives CDR1 SGHDT, CDR2 YYEEEE. Trimming took off 3 bases at V and 8 bases at J, with 21 bases between the two ends. CDR3 length: 16 amino acids. CDR3 residues: CASSWGHGNGQDEQFF. CDR3 nucleotide sequence: TGTGCCAGCAGCTGGGGACACGGAAACGGTCAGGATGAGCAGTTCTTC. Based on the CDR3 plus reference TRBV5-6 and TRBJ2-1, the full variable domain is DAGVTQSPTHLIKTRGQQVTLRCSPKSGHDTVSWYQQALGQGPQFIFQYYEEEERQRGNFPDRFSGHQFPNYSSELNVNALLLGDSALYLCASSWGHGNGQDEQFFGPGTRLTVL.

The chain couples TRBV7-9 to TRBJ2-3, with 9 bases lining up with TRBD1. CDR3 length: 16 residues. Germline CDR1 and CDR2: SEHNR and FQNEAQ (reference sequence). J lost 1 base, V lost 5 bases, and 7 bases had no gene match. The CDR3 here is CASSGPGQGGTDTQYF. DNA of the CDR3: TGTGCCAGCAGCGGACCGGGACAGGGTGGCACAGATACGCAGTATTTT.

On this clonotype itself: The CDR3 ends on some other residue instead of the conserved phenylalanine or tryptophan, so this is likely a read error. The limits of the CDR3 on the DNA are not certain, so only TCRdb's listed CDR3 is given. The chain recombines TRBV9 with TRBJ2-3. The CDR3 has 13 amino acids, counting both end residues. Per germline, CDR1 SGDLS and CDR2 YYNGEE. CDR3 region: CASGEAGNITYFV.

Comments on this clonotype: Without the conserved terminal phenylalanine or tryptophan, this CDR3 likely stems from a read error. Because the CDR3's place on the DNA is in doubt, the DNA is left out and the CDR3 is given as listed by TCRdb. This chain joins TRBV7-3 and TRBJ2-3; no DNA check was done on the table's D call, TRBD1. 13 amino acids form the CDR3, both terminal residues included. The germline V gene encodes CDR1 SGHTA and CDR2 FQGTGA. The CDR3 reads CASSRQANAIEHC.

The chain carries TRBV7-8 and TRBJ2-7; unclear D gene. CDR1 and CDR2 (germline): SGHVS, FQNEAQ. The CDR3 consists of 18 residues. The V and J ends lost 1 base and 1 base respectively, with 20 bases between them. The CDR3 is CASSLDRDGDAHSYEQYV. The CDR3, as DNA: TGTGCCAGCAGCTTAGATCGAGATGGCGATGCCCATTCCTACGAGCAGTACGTC.

This chain connects TRBV7-8 to TRBJ2-1; 7 nucleotides line up with TRBD2. Germline CDR1 SGHVS, CDR2 FQNEAQ. Trimming at V came to 5 bases and at J to 16 bases, leaving 20 bases not matched to a gene. The CDR3 has 15 amino acids. The chain's CDR3 is CASSLTSGADTQYFF. As DNA, the CDR3 is TGTGCCAGCAGCCTAACGAGCGGGGCCGACACGCAGTATTTCTTC.

As concerns this clonotype: The germline gene is not matched at one end of the junction; a read error may be the cause. The J gene is TRBJ2-3, the V gene TRBV7-2; D may be TRBD2 (5 bases). This CDR3 region has 14 residues. Germline loops: CDR1 SGHTA, CDR2 FQGNSA. The CDR3 DNA follows: TGTGCCAGCAGCTTAGGGGCGGGCGCCACAGATACGCATTTT. Translation gives CASSLGAGATDTHF.

The V and J genes are TRBV7-3 and TRBJ2-1, with D possibly called TRBD1 or TRBD2 (5 bases each). The CDR3 contains 13 residues. Per the germline V gene, CDR1 is SGHTA and CDR2 is FQGTGA. Trimming removed 5 bases at V and 10 bases at J, with 15 bases between. CDR3 coding DNA: TGTGCCAGCAGCCCCCCGGGGCGGAAAGAGCAGTTCTTC. The encoded protein is CASSPPGRKEQFF.

The rearrangement links TRBV7-2 to TRBJ2-3; D call uncertain. Germline CDR1 reads SGHTA; CDR2 reads FQGNSA. CDR3 length: 13 amino acids. Trimming shortened V by 8 bases and J by 11 bases, and 20 bases separated the two germline ends. The CDR3 spells CASGYVSANRQYF. The CDR3, as DNA: TGTGCCAGCGGCTACGTGAGCGCAAATAGGCAGTATTTT.

Concerning this clonotype: The limits of the CDR3 on the DNA are not certain, so only TCRdb's listed CDR3 is given. The chain has TRBV9 and TRBJ2-7. The CDR3 extends over 18 residues, inclusive of both ends. The germline gives CDR1 SGDLS, CDR2 YYNGEE. This chain's CDR3 is CASSVGSDRQYFGYEQYV.

The chain is built from TRBV10-2 and TRBJ1-1, with unresolved D. Trimming pared 4 bases from V and 1 base from J, leaving 10 bases between. There are 14 residues in the CDR3. Per germline, CDR1 WSHSY and CDR2 SAAADI. CDR3 coding DNA: TGCGCCAGCAGTGCTTTAGCTGGGAACACTGAAGCTTTCTTT. This codes for CASSALAGNTEAFF.

The chain joins TRBV7-9 to TRBJ1-3, with a possible D match to TRBD1 (5 bases). In germline, CDR1 is SEHNR, CDR2 FQNEAQ (reference sequence). CDR3 length: 15 amino acids. The ends were cut back, 5 bases at V and 3 bases at J, with 14 bases in the middle. The CDR3 region has the DNA TGTGCCAGCAGCCCAGGACATACCCTTGGAAACACCATATATTTT. Its protein product is CASSPGHTLGNTIYF.

The V call is TRBV11-3, the J call TRBJ1-2; D perhaps matches TRBD1 (5 bases). V was pared by 0 bases and J by 6 bases, with 17 bases between. The CDR3 sequence is 16 residues long. The germline V gene encodes CDR1 SGHNT and CDR2 YENEEA. CDR3 coding DNA: TGTGCCAGCAGCTTAGATCTGACAGATATTGTTGATGGCTACACCTTC. Translating it yields CASSLDLTDIVDGYTF.

The rearrangement uses TRBV7-9 and TRBJ2-7; D might be TRBD1 or TRBD2, each matching 5 bases. V was pared by 5 bases and J by 3 bases, with 26 bases between. Germline CDR1 and CDR2: SEHNR and FQNEAQ (reference sequence). The CDR3 extends over 18 amino acids. The CDR3 here is CASSLGDQETEFFYEQYV. The CDR3 DNA reads as TGTGCCAGCAGCCTAGGGGACCAAGAGACAGAGTTCTTCTACGAGCAGTACGTC.

On this clonotype: The DNA is omitted, as the CDR3 cannot be located on it reliably, and the CDR3 follows TCRdb's listing. V is TRBV7-8 and J is TRBJ2-3; TRBD1 is the table's D call, not checked against the DNA. Inclusive of both ends, the CDR3 amounts to 14 amino acids. Germline lookup yields CDR1 SGHVS and CDR2 FQNEAQ. CDR3 in amino acids: CASSSAWGAGTEAF.

CDR3 bases: TGTGCCAGCAGCTTACCGCCAGGTCGCAATACCCTTTATTACGAGCAGTACGTC. This translates into CASSLPPGRNTLYYEQYV. The chain recombines TRBV7-8 with TRBJ2-7; no firm D call. The CDR3 has 18 amino acids. Trimming took off 2 bases at V and 4 bases at J, with 24 bases between the two ends. Germline assignment: CDR1 SGHVS and CDR2 FQNEAQ.

With respect to this clonotype: One end of the junction varies from germline; a read error may be responsible. The V call is TRBV2, the J call TRBJ1-2; 7 nucleotides agree with TRBD1. The CDR3 is made up of 15 amino acids. Germline loops: CDR1 SNHLY, CDR2 FYNNEI. The CDR3 sequence is CASSGGGGANYGYSF. The CDR3 region has the DNA TGTGCCAGCAGCGGGGGAGGGGGCGCAAACTATGGCTACTCCTTC.

This chain connects TRBV15 to TRBJ2-5; TRBD2 is a possible D gene (6 bases). The DNA end favors TRBJ2-7, so the J call may be wrong. CDR1 is LNHNV, CDR2 YYDKDF, per germline (reference sequence). This CDR3 spans 14 amino acids. CDR3 DNA sequence: TGTGCCACCAAGGGCGGGGCGCTCGCCTACGAGCAGTACTTC. Residues: CATKGGALAYEQYF.

This sequence joins TRBV5-6 and TRBJ1-5, with a tentative D call TRBD1 (5 bases). The length of the CDR3 is 13 residues. Per the germline V gene, CDR1 is SGHDT and CDR2 is YYEEEE. Trimming shortened V by 1 base and J by 6 bases, and 8 bases separated the two germline ends. The CDR3 region has the DNA TGTGCCAGCAGCTTGAAGACAGCTCAGCCCCAGCATTTT. This codes for CASSLKTAQPQHF.

V usage is TRBV9 and J usage is TRBJ2-5, with D possibly TRBD2 on 7 matching bases. CDR1 SGDLS and CDR2 YYNGEE come from the germline V gene. The CDR3 length is 12 residues. Trimming took 9 bases from V and 8 from J, leaving 17 bases between them. The CDR3 is CAILGGGDTQYF. In DNA form, the CDR3 reads TGTGCCATTCTAGGGGGGGGGGACACCCAGTACTTC. The whole variable domain, remainder taken from reference TRBV9 and TRBJ2-5, is DSGVTQTPKHLITATGQRVTLRCSPRSGDLSVYWYQQSLDQGLQFLIQYYNGEERAKGNILERFSAQQFPDLHSELNLSSLELGDSALYFCAILGGGDTQYFGPGTRLLVL.

The chain is built from TRBV7-2 and TRBJ1-2, with D possibly matching TRBD1 (6 bases). The CDR3 runs 16 residues. CDR1 is SGHTA and CDR2 is FQGNSA in the germline V gene. Trimming shortened V by 3 bases and J by 10 bases, and 24 bases separated the two germline ends. The CDR3 loop reads CASSLTSGGGDTDYTF. CDR3 DNA: TGTGCCAGCAGCTTGACTAGCGGGGGCGGAGATACGGACTACACCTTC.